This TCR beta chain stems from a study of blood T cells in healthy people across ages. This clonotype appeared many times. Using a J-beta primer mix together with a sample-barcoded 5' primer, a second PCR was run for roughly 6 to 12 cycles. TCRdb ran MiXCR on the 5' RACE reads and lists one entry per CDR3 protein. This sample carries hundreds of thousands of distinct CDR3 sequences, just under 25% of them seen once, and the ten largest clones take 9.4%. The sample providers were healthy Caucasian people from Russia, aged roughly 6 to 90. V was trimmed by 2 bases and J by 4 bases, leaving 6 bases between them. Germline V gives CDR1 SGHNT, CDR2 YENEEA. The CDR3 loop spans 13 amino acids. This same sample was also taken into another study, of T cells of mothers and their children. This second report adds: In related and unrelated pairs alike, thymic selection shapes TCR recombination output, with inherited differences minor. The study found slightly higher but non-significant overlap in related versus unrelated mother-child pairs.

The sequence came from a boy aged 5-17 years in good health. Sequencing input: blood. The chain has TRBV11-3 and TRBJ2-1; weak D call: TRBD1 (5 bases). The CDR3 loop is CASSLRQYNEQFF. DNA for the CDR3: TGTGCCAGCAGCTTAAGACAGTACAATGAGCAGTTCTTC.